This TCR beta chain derives from a study of CXCR3-negative and CXCR3-positive naive CD8 T cells. General study results and limits: Hydrophobicity was higher for TRB CDR3s found in CXCR3-positive naive cells than in CXCR3-negative naive cells. TRBV-TRBJ usage was similar across naive CXCR3 subsets but distinct in memory cells.

Turning to this clonotype: Its matching antigen is unknown.

Germline CDR1 reads LNHDA; CDR2 reads SQIVND (reference sequence). The CDR3 is made up of 16 amino acids. The TRB cDNA libraries were prepared by 5' RACE with UMI labels. TCRdb processed the 5' RACE reads again and assigns one entry to each CDR3 protein, with no DNA. The specimen's table records some 140,000 distinct CDR3 sequences. The chain employs TRBV19 and TRBJ2-1. Sequenced material: naive CXCR3+ CD8+ T cells from blood. Documented subset: CD45RO-CCR7+CD27+CD95- naive CD8+ T cells expressing CXCR3 (TNR3+). The receptor was isolated from a human donor in good health. Some clones in this sample may be carry-over from other donors' samples. The CDR3 loop is CASSRQVGSSYNEQFF.